These T cell receptor beta chains were read from a single sample in a study of early T cells in non-severe SARS-CoV-2 infection. TCRdb analysed the 5' RACE reads with MiXCR anew, one entry per CDR3 protein. This sample carries tens of thousands of distinct CDR3 sequences, roughly 4% of them seen once, and the ten largest clones take about 5.5%. Input material: whole blood. These receptors were taken from an adult who was a healthcare worker with PCR-confirmed SARS-CoV-2 infection or an uninfected control (not recorded which). Both conserved end residues are part of each CDR3. The order of the fields is D gene, clone size, V gene, J gene, CDR3 protein, CDR3 DNA. A D gene is named only where the DNA matches it firmly. Size is omitted from some rows. Given values are once, few, many or a class for expanded clones.

.	many	TRBV7-9	TRBJ2-1	CASSQLSLNEQFF	TGTGCCAGCAGCCAACTATCGCTCAATGAGCAGTTCTTC
TRBD1	.	TRBV7-9	TRBJ1-1	CASSDDRGALRAFF	TGTGCCAGCAGTGATGACAGGGGGGCGCTTCGGGCTTTCTTT
.	many	TRBV15	TRBJ1-6	CATSRDQVGGLTNSPLHF	TGTGCCACCAGCAGAGATCAAGTCGGGGGGCTGACTAATTCACCCCTCCACTTT
TRBD1	many	TRBV4-3	TRBJ2-7	CASSPLNGQGANEQYF	TGCGCCAGCAGCCCCTTGAATGGACAGGGGGCGAACGAGCAGTACTTC
TRBD2	many	TRBV10-3	TRBJ2-2	CAISVQREVSAGELFF	TGTGCCATCAGTGTCCAGCGGGAGGTTTCCGCCGGGGAGCTGTTTTTT
TRBD2	many	TRBV7-2	TRBJ2-1	CASSFGLAGGRSEQFF	TGTGCCAGCAGCTTCGGACTAGCGGGGGGGCGGAGTGAGCAGTTCTTC
TRBD2	many	TRBV7-9	TRBJ2-1	CASSNRDYRRNEQFF	TGTGCCAGCAGCAACCGGGACTATCGGCGGAATGAGCAGTTCTTC
.	.	TRBV19	TRBJ2-3	CASSLTRGDTQYF	TGTGCCAGTAGTTTAACCAGGGGTGATACGCAGTATTTT
TRBD2	many	TRBV12-3/TRBV12-4	TRBJ2-5	CASTLAGGRETQYF	TGTGCCAGCACCCTAGCGGGAGGGCGGGAGACCCAGTACTTC
TRBD1	many	TRBV6-2/TRBV6-3	TRBJ1-2	CASSRTGSINYGYTF	TGTGCCAGCAGTCGGACAGGGAGCATCAACTATGGCTACACCTTC
.	many	TRBV7-2	TRBJ2-3	CASSREGGTDTQYF	TGTGCCAGCAGCCGAGAGGGTGGAACAGATACGCAGTATTTT
TRBD2	many	TRBV7-2	TRBJ2-3	CASSFGFRAGGTDTQYF	TGTGCCAGCAGCTTCGGGTTTCGAGCGGGGGGCACAGATACGCAGTATTTT
.	medium-sized	TRBV13	TRBJ2-2	CASSLDRGLTGELFF	TGTGCCAGCAGCTTAGATCGGGGACTCACCGGGGAGCTGTTTTTT
.	many	TRBV19	TRBJ1-5	CATRKFGRAEVGNQPQHF	TGTGCCACCCGAAAATTTGGCAGGGCAGAGGTGGGCAATCAGCCCCAGCATTTT
.	many	TRBV9	TRBJ2-1	CASSVGVGEQFF	TGTGCCAGCAGCGTAGGAGTGGGTGAGCAGTTCTTC
TRBD1	many	TRBV19	TRBJ2-7	CASSIGRTGHIPYEQYF	TGTGCCAGTAGTATAGGTCGGACAGGCCACATCCCCTACGAGCAGTACTTC
.	many	TRBV5-8	TRBJ2-1	CASSASKIPYNEQFF	TGTGCCAGCAGCGCTTCTAAGATCCCGTACAATGAGCAGTTCTTC
.	many	TRBV6-5	TRBJ1-5	CASSHEPPISNQPQHF	TGTGCCAGCAGCCACGAACCCCCCATTAGCAATCAGCCCCAGCATTTT
TRBD1	many	TRBV12-3/TRBV12-4	TRBJ1-4	CASSFSDRDEKLFF	TGTGCCAGCAGTTTTTCCGACAGGGACGAAAAACTGTTTTTT
.	many	TRBV15	TRBJ1-1	CATSRDPVTGNTEAFF	TGTGCCACCAGCAGAGACCCTGTGACAGGGAACACTGAAGCTTTCTTT
.	many	TRBV12-3/TRBV12-4	TRBJ2-5	CASSMTNLQETQYF	TGTGCCAGCAGTATGACTAACCTCCAAGAGACCCAGTACTTC
.	many	TRBV10-3	TRBJ1-2	CAIIGDRNNGYTF	TGTGCCATCATCGGCGACAGGAACAATGGCTACACCTTC
.	many	TRBV6-5	TRBJ1-6	CASSYSMPSSYNSPLHF	TGTGCCAGCAGTTACTCGATGCCAAGCTCCTATAATTCACCCCTCCACTTT